The rows below give T cell receptor beta chains drawn from one sample of a study of shared clonotypes between healthy human individuals. TCRdb's table, derived via immunoSEQ multiplex PCR, lists solely in-frame clones and lacks some. The table lists about 2.1 million clones, 93% of them singletons, with roughly 1.7% in the top ten. The sequenced sample consisted of naive CD8+ T cells from PBMCs. The receptors here all came from a man between 18 and 29 years old in good health. Some clones in this sample may be carry-over from other donors' samples. CDR3s leave out the opening cysteine and the closing phenylalanine or tryptophan. The D gene is left open where the match is weak.

CDR3 length: 13; V gene: TRBV13; D gene: NA; CDR3 protein: ASSLAQGATDTQY
CDR3 length: 14; V gene: TRBV19; D gene: TRBD2; CDR3 protein: ASSIFFGLGSYEQY
CDR3 length: 10; V gene: TRBV7-9; D gene: TRBD1; CDR3 protein: ASSTTGEKLF
CDR3 length: 14; V gene: TRBV30; D gene: NA; CDR3 protein: AWSVRLVGSYNEQF
CDR3 length: 13; V gene: TRBV6-1; D gene: NA; CDR3 protein: ASSEAPGATSEAF
CDR3 length: 16; V gene: TRBV19; D gene: TRBD2; CDR3 protein: ATTFMPPWEEAGGEQF
CDR3 length: 11; V gene: TRBV6-5; D gene: NA; CDR3 protein: ASSYSLEYEQY
CDR3 length: 12; V gene: TRBV6-5; D gene: NA; CDR3 protein: ASSYSPGNYEQY
CDR3 length: 12; V gene: TRBV13; D gene: NA; CDR3 protein: ASSLRGQTYEQY
CDR3 length: 12; V gene: TRBV27; D gene: NA; CDR3 protein: ASSPNLSGNTIY
CDR3 length: 10; V gene: TRBV4-2; D gene: NA; CDR3 protein: ASSHPAAEAF
CDR3 length: 10; V gene: TRBV6-8; D gene: NA; CDR3 protein: ASSLTGYEQY
CDR3 length: 14; V gene: TRBV27; D gene: TRBD1; CDR3 protein: ASSLLTGTGSHEQY
CDR3 length: 12; V gene: TRBV28; D gene: NA; CDR3 protein: ASSFSIRNTEAF
CDR3 length: 14; V gene: TRBV27; D gene: TRBD2; CDR3 protein: ASSSGRREGHTEQY
CDR3 length: 12; V gene: TRBV28; D gene: NA; CDR3 protein: ASSLLGGTYEQY
CDR3 length: 14; V gene: TRBV5-1; D gene: NA; CDR3 protein: ASSSSADSSYNEQF
CDR3 length: 10; V gene: TRBV7-9; D gene: NA; CDR3 protein: ASSLGGEEAF
CDR3 length: 12; V gene: TRBV29-1; D gene: TRBD1; CDR3 protein: SVVTGQPNTEAF
CDR3 length: 14; V gene: TRBV27; D gene: NA; CDR3 protein: ASRSTPGTPTDTQY
CDR3 length: 14; V gene: TRBV9; D gene: TRBD2; CDR3 protein: ASSVGVGLAGDTQY
CDR3 length: 15; V gene: TRBV28; D gene: TRBD2; CDR3 protein: ASSPALTSFFAGELF
CDR3 length: 11; V gene: TRBV25-1; D gene: NA; CDR3 protein: ASSEFSNTEAF
CDR3 length: 11; V gene: TRBV28; D gene: TRBD2; CDR3 protein: ASNLPASGTQY
CDR3 length: 12; V gene: TRBV11-2; D gene: NA; CDR3 protein: ASSFWGGDTEAF
CDR3 length: 9; V gene: TRBV29-1; D gene: NA; CDR3 protein: SATNGIEQY
CDR3 length: 12; V gene: TRBV11-2; D gene: NA; CDR3 protein: ASSLGATGYEQY
CDR3 length: 12; V gene: TRBV28; D gene: TRBD2; CDR3 protein: ASSVLAGGFEQY
CDR3 length: 12; V gene: TRBV6-5; D gene: NA; CDR3 protein: ASSPRGYYNEQF
CDR3 length: 13; V gene: TRBV7-2; D gene: TRBD1; CDR3 protein: ASSSRDRDPYEQY
CDR3 length: 12; V gene: TRBV11-2; D gene: TRBD1; CDR3 protein: ASSGQGLGNEQF
CDR3 length: 14; V gene: TRBV11-2; D gene: NA; CDR3 protein: ASSPIGGQLRGGYT
CDR3 length: 15; V gene: TRBV27; D gene: TRBD1; CDR3 protein: ASSLTGTGVSNQPQH
CDR3 length: 15; V gene: TRBV9; D gene: TRBD2; CDR3 protein: ASSGTSGRASYNEQF